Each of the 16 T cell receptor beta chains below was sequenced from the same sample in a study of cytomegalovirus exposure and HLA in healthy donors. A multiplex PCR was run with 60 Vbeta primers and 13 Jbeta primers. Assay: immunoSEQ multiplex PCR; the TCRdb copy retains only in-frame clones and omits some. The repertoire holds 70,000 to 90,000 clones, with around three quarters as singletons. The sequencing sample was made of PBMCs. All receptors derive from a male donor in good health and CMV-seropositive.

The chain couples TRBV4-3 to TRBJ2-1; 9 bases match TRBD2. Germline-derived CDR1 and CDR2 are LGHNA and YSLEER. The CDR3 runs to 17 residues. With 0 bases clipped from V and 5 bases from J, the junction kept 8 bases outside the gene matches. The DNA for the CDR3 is TGCGCCAGCAGCCAAGATAGGACTAGCGAAGGTAACAATGAGCAGTTCTTC. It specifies CASSQDRTSEGNNEQFF.

The CDR3 nucleotides read TGTGCCAGCAGCTTAGATTTCGGGGGGCGTAGGTCTGGGGCCAACGTCCTGACTTTC. Residues: CASSLDFGGRRSGANVLTF. The V and J genes are TRBV7-9 and TRBJ2-6; D is possibly TRBD2 (7 bases). This CDR3 is 19 amino acids long. V was trimmed by 1 base and J by 1 base, leaving 17 bases between them. Germline assignment: CDR1 SEHNR and CDR2 FQNEAQ (reference sequence).

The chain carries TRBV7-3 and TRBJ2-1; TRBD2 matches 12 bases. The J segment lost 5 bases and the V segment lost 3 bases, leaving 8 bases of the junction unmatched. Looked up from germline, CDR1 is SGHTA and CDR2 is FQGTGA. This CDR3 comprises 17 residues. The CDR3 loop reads CASSFGGLAGTHNEQFF. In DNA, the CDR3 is TGTGCCAGCAGCTTCGGAGGACTAGCGGGGACCCACAATGAGCAGTTCTTC.

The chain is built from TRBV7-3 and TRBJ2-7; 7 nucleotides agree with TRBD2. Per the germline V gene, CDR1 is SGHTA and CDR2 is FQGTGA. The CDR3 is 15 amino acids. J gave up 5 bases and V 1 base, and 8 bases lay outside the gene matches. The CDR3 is CASSLIGGGGDEQYF. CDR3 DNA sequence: TGTGCCAGCAGCTTAATTGGCGGGGGAGGAGACGAGCAGTACTTC.

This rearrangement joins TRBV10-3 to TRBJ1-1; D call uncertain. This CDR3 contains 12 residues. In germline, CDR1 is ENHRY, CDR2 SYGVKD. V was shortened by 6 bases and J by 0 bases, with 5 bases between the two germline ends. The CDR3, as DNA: TGTGCCATCAGCAGGATGAACACTGAAGCTTTCTTT. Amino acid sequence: CAISRMNTEAFF.

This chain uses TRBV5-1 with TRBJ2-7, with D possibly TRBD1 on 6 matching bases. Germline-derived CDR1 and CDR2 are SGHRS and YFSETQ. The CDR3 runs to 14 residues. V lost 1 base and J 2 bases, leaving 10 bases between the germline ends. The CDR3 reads CASSLQGMAYEQYF. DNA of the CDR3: TGCGCCAGCAGCTTGCAGGGGATGGCCTACGAGCAGTACTTC.

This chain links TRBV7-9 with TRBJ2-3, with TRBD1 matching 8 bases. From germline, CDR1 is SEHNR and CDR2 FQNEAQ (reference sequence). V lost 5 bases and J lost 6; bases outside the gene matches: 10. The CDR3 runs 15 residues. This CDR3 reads CASSPPGGGGDTQYF. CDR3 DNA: TGTGCCAGCAGCCCCCCAGGGGGCGGAGGGGATACGCAGTATTTT.

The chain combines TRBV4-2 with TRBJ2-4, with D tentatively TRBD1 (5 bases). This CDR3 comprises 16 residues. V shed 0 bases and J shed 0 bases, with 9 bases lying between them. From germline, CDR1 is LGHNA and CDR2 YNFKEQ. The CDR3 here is CASSQDRQGAKNIQYF. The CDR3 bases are TGTGCCAGCAGCCAAGATCGTCAGGGAGCCAAAAACATTCAGTACTTC.

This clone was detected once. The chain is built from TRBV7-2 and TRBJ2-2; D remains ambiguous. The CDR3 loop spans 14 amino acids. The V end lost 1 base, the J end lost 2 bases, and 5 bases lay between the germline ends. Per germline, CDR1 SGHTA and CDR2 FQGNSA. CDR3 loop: CASSLGLNTGELFF. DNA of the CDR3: TGTGCCAGCAGCTTAGGGCTTAACACCGGGGAGCTGTTTTTT.

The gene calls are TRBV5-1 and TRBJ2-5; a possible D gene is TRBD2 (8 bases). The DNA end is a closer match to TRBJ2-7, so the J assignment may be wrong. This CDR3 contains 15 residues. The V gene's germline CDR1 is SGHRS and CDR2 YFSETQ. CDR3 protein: CASSSGGDSSYEQYF. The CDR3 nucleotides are TGCGCCAGCAGCTCGGGAGGGGACAGCTCCTACGAGCAGTACTTC.

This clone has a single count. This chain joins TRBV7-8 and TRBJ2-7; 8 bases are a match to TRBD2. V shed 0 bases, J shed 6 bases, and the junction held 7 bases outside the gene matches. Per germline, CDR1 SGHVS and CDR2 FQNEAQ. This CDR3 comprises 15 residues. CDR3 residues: CASSLAHVREGEQYF. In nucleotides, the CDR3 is TGTGCCAGCAGCTTAGCGCACGTACGGGAGGGCGAGCAGTACTTC. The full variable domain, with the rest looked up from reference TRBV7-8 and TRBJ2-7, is GAGVSQSPRYKVAKRGQDVALRCDPISGHVSLFWYQQALGQGPEFLTYFQNEAQLDKSGLPSDRFFAERPEGSVSTLKIQRTQQEDSAVYLCASSLAHVREGEQYFGPGTRLTVT.

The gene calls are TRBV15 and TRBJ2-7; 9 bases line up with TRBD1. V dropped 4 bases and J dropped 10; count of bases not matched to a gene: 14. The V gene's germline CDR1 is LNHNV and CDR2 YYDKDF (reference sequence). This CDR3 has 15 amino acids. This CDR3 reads CATSKSRDRVVEQYF. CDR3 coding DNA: TGTGCCACCAGCAAATCCCGGGACAGGGTAGTGGAACAGTACTTC.

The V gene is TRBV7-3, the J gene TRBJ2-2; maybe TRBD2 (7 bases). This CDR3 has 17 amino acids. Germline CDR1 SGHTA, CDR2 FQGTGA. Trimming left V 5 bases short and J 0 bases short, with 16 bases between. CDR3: CASSPRGAGTNTGELFF. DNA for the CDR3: TGTGCCAGCAGCCCCCGGGGGGCGGGCACGAACACCGGGGAGCTGTTTTTT.

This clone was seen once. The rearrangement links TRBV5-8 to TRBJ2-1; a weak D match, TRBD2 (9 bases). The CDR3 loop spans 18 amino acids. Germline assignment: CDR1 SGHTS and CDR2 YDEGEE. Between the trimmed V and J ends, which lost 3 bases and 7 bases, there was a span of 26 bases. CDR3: CASSSGQGGAGGWNEQFF. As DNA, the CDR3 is TGTGCCAGCAGCTCAGGACAGGGTGGAGCGGGAGGATGGAATGAGCAGTTCTTC.

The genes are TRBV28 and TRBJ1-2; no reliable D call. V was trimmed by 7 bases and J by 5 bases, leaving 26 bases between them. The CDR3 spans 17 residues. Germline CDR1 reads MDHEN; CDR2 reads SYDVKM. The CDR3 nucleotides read TGTGCCAGCATCACTTACGGACGAGGGTATATGGGATATGGCTACACCTTC. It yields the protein CASITYGRGYMGYGYTF.

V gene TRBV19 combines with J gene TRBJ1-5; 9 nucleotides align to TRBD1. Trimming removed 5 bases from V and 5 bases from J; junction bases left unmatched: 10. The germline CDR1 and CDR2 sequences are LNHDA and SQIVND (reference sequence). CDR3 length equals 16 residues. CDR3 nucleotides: TGTGCCAGTAGTCCCAGGACAGGGGAAAGATATCAGCCCCAGCATTTT. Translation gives CASSPRTGERYQPQHF.